One T cell receptor beta chain is described in this entry. The sample is drawn from a study of blood T cell repertoires in COVID-19. Study overall: Nucleic acid was either cDNA or gDNA, and it came from T cells, B-cell-depleted T cells, or PBMCs.

The authors' processing: How many nucleated cells were present was estimated from reference gene primer amplification. Data came from immunoSEQ multiplex PCR; TCRdb stores just in-frame clones and leaves some out. V, J and clone size are those of that table, while D and trimming were read from the DNA. The profile shows 150,000 to 200,000 clones, approximately 87% of them singletons. J lost 0 bases, V lost 6 bases, and 9 bases had no gene match. The CDR3 has 16 amino acids. Germline lookup yields CDR1 SGHDN and CDR2 FVKESK. What was sequenced was peripheral blood. This chain connects TRBV14 to TRBJ1-1; 8 positions match TRBD1. This clonotype was obtained from a man between 18 and 29 years old with active or convalescent COVID-19. The CDR3 sequence: CASSSRTGFMNTEAFF. In nucleotides, the CDR3 is TGTGCCAGCAGTTCCAGGACAGGGTTTATGAACACTGAAGCTTTCTTT.